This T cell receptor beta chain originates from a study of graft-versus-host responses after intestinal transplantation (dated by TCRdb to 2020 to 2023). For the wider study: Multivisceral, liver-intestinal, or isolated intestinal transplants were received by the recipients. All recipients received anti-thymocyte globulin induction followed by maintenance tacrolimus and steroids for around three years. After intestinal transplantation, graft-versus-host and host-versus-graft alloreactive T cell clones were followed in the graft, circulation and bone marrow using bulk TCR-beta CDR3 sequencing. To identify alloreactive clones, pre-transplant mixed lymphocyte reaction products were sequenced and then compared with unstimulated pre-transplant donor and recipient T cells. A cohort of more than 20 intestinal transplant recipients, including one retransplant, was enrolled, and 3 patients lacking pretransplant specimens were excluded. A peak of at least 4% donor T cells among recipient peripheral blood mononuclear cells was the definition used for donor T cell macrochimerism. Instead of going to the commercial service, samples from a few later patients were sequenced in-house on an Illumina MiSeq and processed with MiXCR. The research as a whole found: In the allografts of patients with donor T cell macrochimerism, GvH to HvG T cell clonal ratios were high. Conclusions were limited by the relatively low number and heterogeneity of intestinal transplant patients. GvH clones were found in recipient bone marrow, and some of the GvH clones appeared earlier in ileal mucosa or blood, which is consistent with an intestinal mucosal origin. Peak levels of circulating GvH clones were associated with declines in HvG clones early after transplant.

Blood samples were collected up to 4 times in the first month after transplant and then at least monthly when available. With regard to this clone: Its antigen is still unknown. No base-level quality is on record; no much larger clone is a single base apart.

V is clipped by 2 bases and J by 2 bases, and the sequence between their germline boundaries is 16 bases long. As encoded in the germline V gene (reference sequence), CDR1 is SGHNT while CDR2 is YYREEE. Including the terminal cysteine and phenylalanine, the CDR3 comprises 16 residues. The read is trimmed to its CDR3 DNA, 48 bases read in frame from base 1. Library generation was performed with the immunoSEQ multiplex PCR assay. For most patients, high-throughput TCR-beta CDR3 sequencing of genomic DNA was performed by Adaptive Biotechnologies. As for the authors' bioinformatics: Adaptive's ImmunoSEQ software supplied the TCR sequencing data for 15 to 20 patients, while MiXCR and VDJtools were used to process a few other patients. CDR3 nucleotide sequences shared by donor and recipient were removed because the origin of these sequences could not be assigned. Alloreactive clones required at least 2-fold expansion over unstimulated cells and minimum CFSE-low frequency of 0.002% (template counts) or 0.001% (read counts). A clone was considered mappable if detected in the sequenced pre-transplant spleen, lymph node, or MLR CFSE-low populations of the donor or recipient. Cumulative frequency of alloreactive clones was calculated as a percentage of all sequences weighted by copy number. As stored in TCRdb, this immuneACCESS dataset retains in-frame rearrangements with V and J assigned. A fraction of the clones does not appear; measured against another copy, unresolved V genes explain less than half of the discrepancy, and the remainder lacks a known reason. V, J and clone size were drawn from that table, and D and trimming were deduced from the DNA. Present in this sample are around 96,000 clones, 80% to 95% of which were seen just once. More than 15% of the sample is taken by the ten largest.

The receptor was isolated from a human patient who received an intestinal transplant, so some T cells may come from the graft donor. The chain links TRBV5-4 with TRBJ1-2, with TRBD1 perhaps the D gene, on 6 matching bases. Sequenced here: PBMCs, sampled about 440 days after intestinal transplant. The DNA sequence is TGTGCCAGCAGCTTTGCCGGGACAAATAAAAACTATGGCTACACCTTC. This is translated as CASSFAGTNKNYGYTF.